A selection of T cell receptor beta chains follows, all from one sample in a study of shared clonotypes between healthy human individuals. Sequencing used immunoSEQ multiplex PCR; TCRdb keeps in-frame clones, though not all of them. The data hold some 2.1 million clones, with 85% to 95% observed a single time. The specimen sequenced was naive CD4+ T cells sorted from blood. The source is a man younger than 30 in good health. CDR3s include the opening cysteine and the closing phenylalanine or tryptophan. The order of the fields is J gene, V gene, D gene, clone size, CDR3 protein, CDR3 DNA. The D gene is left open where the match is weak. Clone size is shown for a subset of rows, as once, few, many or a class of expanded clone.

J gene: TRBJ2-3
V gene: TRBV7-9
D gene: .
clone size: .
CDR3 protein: CASSLAEVAADTQYF
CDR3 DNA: TGTGCCAGCAGCTTAGCGGAGGTAGCAGCAGATACGCAGTATTTT

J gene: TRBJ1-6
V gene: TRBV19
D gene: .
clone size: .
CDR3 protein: CASSPGPAYNSPLHF
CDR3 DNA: TGTGCCAGTAGTCCGGGGCCTGCTTATAATTCACCCCTCCACTTT

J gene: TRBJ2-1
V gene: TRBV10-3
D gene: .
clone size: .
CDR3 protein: CAISGTADSYNEQFF
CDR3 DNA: TGTGCCATCTCCGGGACTGCCGACTCCTACAATGAGCAGTTCTTC

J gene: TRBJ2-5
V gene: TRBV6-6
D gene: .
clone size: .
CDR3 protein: CATLDSFGTETQYF
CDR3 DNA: TGTGCCACACTAGACAGTTTCGGAACGGAGACCCAGTACTTC

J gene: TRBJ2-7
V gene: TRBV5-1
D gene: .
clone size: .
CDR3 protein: CASSRSAYEQYF
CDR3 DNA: TGCGCCAGCAGCCGGTCCGCATACGAGCAGTACTTC

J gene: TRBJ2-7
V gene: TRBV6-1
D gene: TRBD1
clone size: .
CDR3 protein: CASRPGTGGSYEQYF
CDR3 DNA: TGTGCCAGCCGCCCGGGGACAGGAGGCTCCTACGAGCAGTACTTC

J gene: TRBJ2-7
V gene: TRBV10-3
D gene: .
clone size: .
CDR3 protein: CAISEFESREQYF
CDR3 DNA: TGTGCCATCAGTGAGTTCGAATCGCGCGAGCAGTACTTC

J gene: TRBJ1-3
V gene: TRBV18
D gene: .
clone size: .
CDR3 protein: CASSPLSASSGNTIYF
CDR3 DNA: TGTGCCAGCTCACCACTTTCTGCAAGCTCTGGAAACACCATATATTTT

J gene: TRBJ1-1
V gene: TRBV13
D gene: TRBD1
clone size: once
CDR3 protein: CASSLGQGGLNTEAFF
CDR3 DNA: TGTGCCAGCAGCCTCGGACAGGGGGGTTTGAACACTGAAGCTTTCTTT

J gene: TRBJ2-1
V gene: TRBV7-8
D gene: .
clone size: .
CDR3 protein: CASSPVGSGTYNEQFF
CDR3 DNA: TGTGCCAGCAGCCCGGTCGGGAGCGGAACCTACAATGAGCAGTTCTTC

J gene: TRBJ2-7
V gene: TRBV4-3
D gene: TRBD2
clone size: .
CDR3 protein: CASSRGLADSYEQYF
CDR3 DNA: TGCGCCAGCAGCCGCGGACTAGCGGATTCCTACGAGCAGTACTTC

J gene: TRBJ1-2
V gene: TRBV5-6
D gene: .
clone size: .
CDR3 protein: CASSLEPSYGYTF
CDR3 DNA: TGTGCCAGCAGCTTGGAGCCAAGCTATGGCTACACCTTC

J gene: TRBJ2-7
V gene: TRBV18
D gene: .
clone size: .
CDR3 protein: CASSRSASYEQYF
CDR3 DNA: TGTGCCAGCTCACGAAGCGCCTCCTACGAGCAGTACTTC

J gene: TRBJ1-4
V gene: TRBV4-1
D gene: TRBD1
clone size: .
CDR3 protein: CASSQAELRGQGREKLFF
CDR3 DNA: TGCGCCAGCAGCCAAGCCGAACTTAGGGGACAGGGTCGTGAAAAACTGTTTTTT

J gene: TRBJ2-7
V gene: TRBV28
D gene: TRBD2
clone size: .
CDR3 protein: CASSREGTSGVLSYEQYF
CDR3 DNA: TGTGCCAGCAGTCGGGAAGGGACTAGCGGGGTTCTCTCCTACGAGCAGTACTTC

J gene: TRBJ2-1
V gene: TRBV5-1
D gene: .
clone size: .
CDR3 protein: CASSTFGTIYNEQFF
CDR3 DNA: TGCGCCAGCAGCACCTTCGGGACAATTTACAATGAGCAGTTCTTC

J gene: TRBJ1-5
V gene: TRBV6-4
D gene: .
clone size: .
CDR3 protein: CASSGRYSNQPQHF
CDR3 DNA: TGTGCCAGCAGTGGCAGATATAGCAATCAGCCCCAGCATTTT

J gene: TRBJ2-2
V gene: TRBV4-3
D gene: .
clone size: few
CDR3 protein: CASSQELGLAGELFF
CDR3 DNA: TGCGCCAGCAGCCAAGAATTGGGTTTGGCCGGGGAGCTGTTTTTT

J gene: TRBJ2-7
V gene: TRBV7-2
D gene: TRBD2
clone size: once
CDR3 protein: CASSLGGTPYEQYF
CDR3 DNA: TGTGCCAGCAGCTTGGGAGGGACCCCCTACGAGCAGTACTTC

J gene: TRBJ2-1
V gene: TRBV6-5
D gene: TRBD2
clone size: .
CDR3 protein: CASSYGSSGDNEQFF
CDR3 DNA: TGTGCCAGCAGTTACGGGTCTAGCGGGGACAATGAGCAGTTCTTC

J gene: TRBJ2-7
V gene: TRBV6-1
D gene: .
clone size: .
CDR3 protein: CASSARSYEQYF
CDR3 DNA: TGTGCCAGCTCCGCGCGCTCCTACGAGCAGTACTTC

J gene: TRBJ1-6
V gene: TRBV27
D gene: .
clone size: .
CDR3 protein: CASSARGSPLHF
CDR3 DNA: TGTGCCAGCAGTGCCAGGGGTTCACCCCTCCACTTT

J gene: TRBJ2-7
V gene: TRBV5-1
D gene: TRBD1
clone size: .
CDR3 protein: CASSLVGTGAYEQYF
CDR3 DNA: TGCGCCAGCAGCTTGGTAGGGACAGGGGCCTACGAGCAGTACTTC

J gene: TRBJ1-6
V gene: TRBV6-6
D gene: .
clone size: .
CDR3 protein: CASRNTGYNSPLHF
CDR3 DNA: TGTGCCAGCAGAAACACAGGGTATAATTCACCCCTCCACTTT

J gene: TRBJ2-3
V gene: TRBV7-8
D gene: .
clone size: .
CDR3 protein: CASSLAGAYTQYF
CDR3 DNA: TGTGCCAGCAGCTTAGCCGGGGCGTATACGCAGTATTTT

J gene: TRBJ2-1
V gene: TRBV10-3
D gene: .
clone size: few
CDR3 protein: CAISEGQGVRDEQFF
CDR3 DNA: TGTGCCATCAGTGAGGGGCAGGGAGTTAGAGATGAGCAGTTCTTC

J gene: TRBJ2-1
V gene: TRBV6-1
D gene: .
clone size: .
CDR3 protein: CASSDGAPGYNEQFF
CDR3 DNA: TGTGCCAGCAGTGATGGGGCCCCCGGCTACAATGAGCAGTTCTTC